This T cell receptor (beta chain) originates from a study of shared clonotypes between healthy human individuals (dated by TCRdb to the early 2020s). In terms of the full investigation: The cohort included three men and a couple of women between 18 and 49 years of age. To increase sequencing depth and limit assay-specific biases, TCR repertoire library preparation and sequencing were carried out by different laboratories using diverse techniques. Between about 0.8 and 9 billion PBMCs per donor were obtained by leukapheresis. For each donor, three plates each were used for CD4 naive and CD4 memory, two plates were used for CD8 naive, and one plate was used for CD8 memory. To estimate repertoire size and how much clonotype sharing occurs between individuals, the study deeply sequenced the blood TCR repertoires of about 5 healthy adults.

Details on this clone: Its binding antigen is unknown. No qualities accompany the bases; no much larger clone lies one base away.

Using the deep immunoSEQ assay, multiplex PCR amplified TCR CDR3 regions from genomic DNA. Extracted genomic DNA from each cell subset was distributed evenly across all wells of several immunoSEQ 96-well plates, and each plate was treated as a replicate. Each replicate PCR for sorted subsets received about 210 ng genomic DNA, equal to roughly 33,000 T cell genomes. Purified libraries were measured with a Qubit 3.0 fluorometer, size-checked on a Bioanalyzer 2100, and measured again with the KAPA Library Quantification kit. Every immunoSEQ 96-well plate was sequenced on a dedicated single-read 150-cycle Illumina NextSeq 550 flow cell. In the original analysis: Because the immunoSEQ output included only junctional sequences and no quality scores, the filtering could not be the same as the filtering used for full-length reads. Sequences were annotated with PyIR, a Python wrapper for IgBLAST v1.9, using IMGT germline references to assign V/J genes and CDR3. Any read was removed if the V/J assignment was weak (E-value above 1e-6), the CDR3 was missing, or the read contained stop codons, out-of-frame junctions, or ambiguous translated residues. V3J clonotypes were defined by identical inferred V gene, J gene, and CDR3 amino acid sequence. Percentage overlap between repertoires was computed as shared unique clonotypes divided by the size of the smaller repertoire. Repertoire richness was assessed with RTK rarefaction, the Chao1 estimator, and Recon v2.1 estimates of unobserved clonotypes. Generation probabilities for all TCRbeta clonotypes obtained by the gDNA method from a handful of donors were computed using OLGA. The clones in this table, taken by TCRdb from immuneACCESS, are in-frame only. Not every clone is retained; where verified, under half of the shortfall comes from an unresolved V gene, and the cause of the rest is unknown. D and trimming were read from the DNA, whereas the V and J calls and clone size are those reported in that table. This sample holds under 850,000 clones; around 77% were observed only once. Under 2% of the sample rests with the top ten.

Donors were healthy HIV-negative adults with no recently reported acute infections or vaccinations. All donors were Caucasian adults living in Nashville, Tennessee, USA. CD4+ T cells were enriched by magnetic negative selection, after which naive cells were positively selected on CD45RA and the negative fraction was taken as the memory subset. After blood collection by leukapheresis, PBMCs were isolated using Ficoll-Histopaque density gradient centrifugation and then cryopreserved in the vapor phase of liquid nitrogen. Analytical flow cytometry was used to check the purity and quantity of every magnetically sorted T cell population. Genomic DNA was isolated from each sorted fraction and quantified by UV absorbance on a Nanodrop 2000c. Results and caveats for the whole study, not just this receptor: Larger estimated clonotype richness was generally found for naive subsets than for memory subsets. Even with the large sequencing depth, rarefaction of the sorted-subset datasets indicated that sequencing was incomplete. Only blood was sampled, and tissue TCR repertoires likely differ from those in blood. Higher generation probabilities were observed for clonotypes shared by all four sorted-subset donors than for non-shared clonotypes. Pairwise subsampling indicated that sequencing depth was expected to affect the degree of clonotype sharing among donors. The small number of donors limited the genetic and exposure-history diversity represented. Sharing across several donors was observed for 5% to 6.5% of naive CD4, less than 4% of naive CD8, 2% to 2.5% of memory CD4, and around 0.42% of memory CD8 clonotypes.

The CDR3 holds 13 amino acids from the cysteine to the phenylalanine. The kept DNA is CDR3 alone, 39 bases in frame from the first base. V trim: 5 bases; J trim: 5 bases; unmatched bases: 2. CDR1 MRHNA and CDR2 SNTAGT are derived from the germline V gene. The sample was memory CD4+ T cells sorted from blood. The sample's cell subset or site label is to be understood as: CD45RA-negative fraction. The chain links TRBV6-4 with TRBJ2-3; 9 central nucleotides agree with TRBD2. The clonotype comes from a woman aged 30 to 39 in good health. The nucleotides are TGTGCCAGCAGTTGGCGGGAGGGAGATACGCAGTATTTT. This yields the protein CASSWREGDTQYF.